This is a list of T cell receptor beta chains from one sample in a study of T-cell reconstitution after alpha-beta-depleted transplantation in children. MiXCR, applied by TCRdb to the PCR reads, yields one record per CDR3 protein. The sample lists roughly 200,000 distinct CDR3 sequences, 13% to 15% occurring once. The sequences come from PBMCs from the stem cell graft donor, collected from the stem cell graft. These receptors were obtained from a human donor who donated a stem cell graft to a child with acute lymphoblastic leukemia. Both conserved end residues are part of each CDR3. D genes are given only for firm matches. Clone size is stated in some rows and not others, as once, few, many or a class when expanded.

CASSLAPLDATDTQYF,TGCGCCAGCAGCTTGGCACCTCTTGACGCCACAGATACGCAGTATTTT,TRBJ2-3,.,TRBV5-1,many
CASSSDAYNEQFF,TGCGCCAGCAGCTCCGACGCGTACAATGAGCAGTTCTTC,TRBJ2-1,.,TRBV5-1,many
CASSLGSGSLYNEQFF,TGCGCCAGCAGCTTGGGTAGCGGGAGTTTGTACAATGAGCAGTTCTTC,TRBJ2-1,TRBD2,TRBV5-1,many
CASSRQSYSGNTIYF,TGTGCCAGTTCGCGACAGTCGTACTCTGGAAACACCATATATTTT,TRBJ1-3,.,TRBV19,few
CASSSGGTDTEAFF,TGTGCCAGCAGTTCGGGGGGCACGGACACTGAAGCTTTCTTT,TRBJ1-1,.,TRBV28,many
CASTTNRDSGETQYF,TGTGCCAGCACCACCAACCGGGACTCCGGAGAGACCCAGTACTTC,TRBJ2-5,.,TRBV7-2,many
CASSPYLDRASGYTF,TGTGCCAGCAGTCCTTATCTGGACAGGGCAAGTGGCTACACCTTC,TRBJ1-2,TRBD1,TRBV12-3/TRBV12-4,many
CASSPSSKVYYGYTF,TGCGCCAGCAGCCCCAGCTCCAAAGTCTACTATGGCTACACCTTC,TRBJ1-2,.,TRBV5-1,few
CASSFRPSRVVNEQFF,TGTGCCAGCAGTTTTAGGCCTAGCCGGGTAGTCAATGAGCAGTTCTTC,TRBJ2-1,.,TRBV12-3/TRBV12-4,many
CASSASLGLAGRYEQYF,TGTGCCAGCAGCGCCTCTTTGGGACTAGCGGGCCGCTACGAGCAGTACTTC,TRBJ2-7,TRBD2,TRBV9,.
CASSLGVSLAGEETQYF,TGCGCCAGCAGCTTGGGAGTATCGCTAGCGGGAGAAGAGACCCAGTACTTC,TRBJ2-5,TRBD2,TRBV5-1,many
CASRGTSVPYNEQFF,TGTGCCAGCAGAGGGACTAGCGTACCCTACAATGAGCAGTTCTTC,TRBJ2-1,TRBD2,TRBV12-3/TRBV12-4,many
CASGEGLTQPQHF,TGTGCCAGTGGGGAAGGGCTGACCCAGCCCCAGCATTTT,TRBJ1-5,.,TRBV25-1,many
CASSLGARDYEQYF,TGTGCCAGCAGCTTAGGCGCGCGAGACTACGAGCAGTACTTC,TRBJ2-7,.,TRBV11-2,many
CAISEPGGRTPYNEQFF,TGTGCCATCAGTGAGCCCGGCGGGCGGACTCCCTACAATGAGCAGTTCTTC,TRBJ2-1,.,TRBV10-3,many
CASSNRAERAGELFF,TGCGCCAGCAGCAACCGGGCCGAAAGGGCTGGGGAGCTGTTTTTT,TRBJ2-2,.,TRBV5-1,many
CASSLRGGGNTEAFF,TGTGCCAGCAGCCTCCGCGGGGGGGGAAACACTGAAGCTTTCTTT,TRBJ1-1,.,TRBV7-6,.
CSAPLRSRSEQYF,TGCAGTGCACCTTTACGGTCTAGGTCCGAGCAGTACTTC,TRBJ2-7,.,TRBV20-1,.
CASSWASGNNEQFF,TGTGCCAGCAGTTGGGCTAGCGGGAACAATGAGCAGTTCTTC,TRBJ2-1,TRBD2,TRBV27,once
CATSSLDRGDTEAFF,TGTGCCACCAGCAGCTTGGACAGGGGGGACACTGAAGCTTTCTTT,TRBJ1-1,TRBD1,TRBV15,.
CASRARSSYNEQFF,TGTGCCAGCAGAGCCCGGAGCTCCTACAATGAGCAGTTCTTC,TRBJ2-1,.,TRBV12-3/TRBV12-4,.
CASSQDGAGVSYEQYF,TGTGCCAGCAGCCAAGATGGAGCGGGCGTCTCCTACGAGCAGTACTTC,TRBJ2-7,.,TRBV4-2,.
CASSAAGGGGETQYF,TGTGCCAGCAGTGCCGCCGGGGGCGGAGGAGAGACCCAGTACTTC,TRBJ2-5,.,TRBV6-1,many
CASSEQAGRTGYTF,TGTGCCAGCAGTGAACAGGCAGGCCGGACCGGCTACACCTTC,TRBJ1-2,.,TRBV2,many
CASSREIRGTEAFF,TGTGCCAGCAGTCGCGAAATAAGGGGCACTGAAGCTTTCTTT,TRBJ1-1,.,TRBV28,many
CASSLGSRGAGANVLTF,TGCGCCAGCAGCTTGGGTTCCAGGGGGGCTGGGGCCAACGTCCTGACTTTC,TRBJ2-6,.,TRBV5-1,many
CASIPGGVLQTGANVLTF,TGTGCCAGCATCCCCGGGGGCGTCCTACAGACCGGGGCCAACGTCCTGACTTTC,TRBJ2-6,.,TRBV28,few